Below, 11 T cell receptor beta chains from the same sample are listed, as sequenced in a study of cytomegalovirus exposure and HLA in healthy donors. Repertoires were generated with immunoSEQ multiplex PCR, while TCRdb's copy carries only in-frame clones and drops some. The sample shows 150,000 to 200,000 clones, around 90% of them seen only once. The sample consisted of PBMCs. These receptors came from a woman aged 18-35 years in good health and CMV-seropositive.

V is TRBV4-3 and J is TRBJ2-2; possible D gene TRBD2, 5 bases. The CDR3 has 16 amino acids. Germline-derived CDR1 and CDR2 are LGHNA and YSLEER. V shed 2 bases and J shed 2 bases, with 12 bases lying between them. This CDR3 reads CASSQTGGGNTGELFF. CDR3 coding DNA: TGCGCCAGCAGCCAAACCGGCGGAGGCAACACCGGGGAGCTGTTTTTT.

This clone was seen just once. The CDR3, as DNA: TGTGCCAGCAGGCCCCAGGGGGGCACCCTCCAAGAGACCCAGTACTTC. This gives the protein CASRPQGGTLQETQYF. The chain is built from TRBV11-2 and TRBJ2-5; TRBD1 is a possible D gene (7 bases). V lost 6 bases and J lost 1, with 18 bases in between. Germline CDR1 and CDR2: SGHAT and FQNNGV. The CDR3 runs to 16 residues.

This clone is a singleton in its sample. The V gene is TRBV28, the J gene TRBJ2-1, with 7 positions matching TRBD2. Losses at the gene ends were 11 bases for V and 4 bases for J; bases not matched to a gene: 8. CDR1 is MDHEN and CDR2 is SYDVKM in the germline V gene. The CDR3 runs to 13 residues. The CDR3 sequence is CAFGGGPYNEQFF. The CDR3 bases are TGTGCCTTCGGGGGAGGGCCTTACAATGAGCAGTTCTTC.

The chain uses TRBV5-6 and TRBJ2-7, with 8 bases matching TRBD2. With 1 base clipped from V and 0 bases from J, the junction kept 6 bases outside the gene matches. The V gene's germline CDR1 is SGHDT and CDR2 YYEEEE. The CDR3 contains 16 residues. The CDR3 DNA follows: TGTGCCAGCAGCTTGCGTGCCAGCGGGAGCTCCTACGAGCAGTACTTC. It codes for CASSLRASGSSYEQYF.

The CDR3 coding sequence is TGTGCCAGCAGCCGCGACAGGGTAACTAGCACAGATACGCAGTATTTT. This gives the protein CASSRDRVTSTDTQYF. The chain is built from TRBV4-2 and TRBJ2-3; 7 bases align to TRBD1. Germline loops: CDR1 LGHNA, CDR2 YNFKEQ. After removal of 4 bases from V and 0 bases from J, the junction contained 7 bases not matched to a gene. The CDR3 length is 16 residues.

This clone was detected once. V is TRBV5-6 and J is TRBJ2-3; D not certain. Germline V lookup: CDR1 SGHDT, CDR2 YYEEEE. V shed 0 bases and J shed 0 bases, with 5 bases lying between them. This CDR3 contains 14 residues. The CDR3 is CASSLVTSTDTQYF. CDR3 DNA sequence: TGTGCCAGCAGCTTGGTCACTAGCACAGATACGCAGTATTTT.

The J gene is TRBJ1-5, the V gene TRBV2; 7 bases fit TRBD1. The CDR3 loop spans 14 amino acids. Germline values: CDR1 SNHLY, CDR2 FYNNEI. With V trimmed by 6 bases and J by 6 bases, 8 bases remained unmatched. The CDR3, as DNA: TGTGCCAGCAGACAAGGGGGCGCGGGTCAGCCCCAGCATTTT. Protein sequence: CASRQGGAGQPQHF. The full variable domain, in which reference TRBV2 and TRBJ1-5 provide the parts outside the CDR3, is EPEVTQTPSHQVTQMGQEVILRCVPISNHLYFYWYRQILGQKVEFLVSFYNNEISEKSEIFDDQFSVERPDGSNFTLKIRSTKLEDSAMYFCASRQGGAGQPQHFGDGTRLSIL.

The rearrangement joins TRBV5-1 to TRBJ1-3, with no clear D. V was pared by 0 bases and J by 0 bases, with 10 bases between. Looked up from germline, CDR1 is SGHRS and CDR2 is YFSETQ. There are 16 residues in the CDR3. In DNA, the CDR3 is TGCGCCAGCAGCTTGGATGCGGGAGCCTCTGGAAACACCATATATTTT. Translated, it gives CASSLDAGASGNTIYF.

The chain recombines TRBV28 with TRBJ1-1; TRBD1 matches 8 bases. CDR3 length: 16 residues. The ends lost 6 bases at V and 4 bases at J; junction bases unmatched: 13. CDR1 MDHEN and CDR2 SYDVKM come from the germline V gene. CDR3 in DNA: TGTGCCAGCAGACCTCAGGGGGCGCAGCTGGGCACTGAAGCTTTCTTT. This gives the protein CASRPQGAQLGTEAFF. The whole variable domain, filled in from reference TRBV28 and TRBJ1-1, reads DVKVTQSSRYLVKRTGEKVFLECVQDMDHENMFWYRQDPGLGLRLIYFSYDVKMKEKGDIPEGYSVSREKKERFSLILESASTNQTSMYLCASRPQGAQLGTEAFFGQGTRLTVV.

The chain carries TRBV7-6 and TRBJ1-2; D gene ambiguous. The CDR3 runs to 13 residues. Germline V gives CDR1 SGHVS, CDR2 FNYEAQ. V lost 3 bases and J lost 2, with 7 bases in between. CDR3 sequence reads: CASSLAVNYGYTF. The DNA of the CDR3 is TGTGCCAGCAGCTTGGCGGTAAACTATGGCTACACCTTC.

This sequence joins TRBV5-6 and TRBJ2-7, with 8 bases identical to TRBD1. Losses at the gene ends were 4 bases for V and 3 bases for J; bases not matched to a gene: 12. This CDR3 contains 16 residues. The germline gives CDR1 SGHDT, CDR2 YYEEEE. CDR3 sequence: CASSPDRQGSYYEQYF. The CDR3 DNA follows: TGTGCCAGCAGCCCGGACCGACAGGGGAGCTACTACGAGCAGTACTTC.